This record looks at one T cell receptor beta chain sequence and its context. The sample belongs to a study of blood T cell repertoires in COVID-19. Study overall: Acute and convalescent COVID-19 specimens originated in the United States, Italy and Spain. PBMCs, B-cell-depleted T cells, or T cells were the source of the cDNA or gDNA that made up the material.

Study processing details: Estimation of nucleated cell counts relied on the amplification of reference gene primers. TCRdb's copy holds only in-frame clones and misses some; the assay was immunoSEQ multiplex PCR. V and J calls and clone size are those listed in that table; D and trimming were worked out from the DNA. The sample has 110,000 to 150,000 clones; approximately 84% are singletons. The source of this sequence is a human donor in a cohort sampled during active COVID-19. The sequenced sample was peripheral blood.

Here the CDR3 reads CASSLEGDPTFYEQYF. CDR3 in DNA: TGTGCCAGCAGCTTAGAGGGGGACCCGACGTTCTACGAGCAGTACTTC. The chain recombines TRBV13 with TRBJ2-7; weak D call: TRBD1 (6 bases). The CDR3 has 16 amino acids. V lost 1 base to trimming and J lost 3 bases, with 16 bases between them. Germline V gene lookup returns CDR1 PRHDT and CDR2 FYEKMQ (reference sequence).